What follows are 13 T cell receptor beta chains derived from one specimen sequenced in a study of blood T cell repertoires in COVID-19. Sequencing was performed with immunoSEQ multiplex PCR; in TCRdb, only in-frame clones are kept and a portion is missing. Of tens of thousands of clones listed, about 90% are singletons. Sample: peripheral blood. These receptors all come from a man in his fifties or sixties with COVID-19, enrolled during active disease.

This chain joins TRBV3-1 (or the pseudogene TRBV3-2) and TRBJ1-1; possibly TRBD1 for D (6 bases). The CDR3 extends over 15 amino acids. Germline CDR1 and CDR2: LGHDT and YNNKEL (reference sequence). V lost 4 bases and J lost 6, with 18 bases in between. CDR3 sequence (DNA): TGTGCCAGCAGCCCGCCTACAGGGAGTGTCGCTGAAGCTTTCTTT. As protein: CASSPPTGSVAEAFF.

CDR3 sequence reads: CASSETGFRKEKLFF. The CDR3 nucleotides read TGCGCCAGCAGCGAAACAGGGTTTCGTAAGGAAAAACTGTTTTTT. The chain has TRBV4-1 and TRBJ1-4; perhaps TRBD1 as D (6 bases). The CDR3 sequence is 15 residues long. The germline CDR1 and CDR2 sequences are MGHRA and YSYEKL. V was clipped by 5 bases and J by 8 bases, with 18 bases between them.

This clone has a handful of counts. The CDR3: CASREQGLSSYEQYF. The CDR3 region has the DNA TGTGCCAGCCGAGAGCAGGGGCTCAGCTCCTACGAGCAGTACTTC. The chain uses TRBV19 and TRBJ2-7, with D possibly being TRBD1 (6 bases). V was pared by 9 bases and J by 0 bases, with 18 bases between. This CDR3 has 15 amino acids. Germline loops: CDR1 LNHDA, CDR2 SQIVND (reference sequence).

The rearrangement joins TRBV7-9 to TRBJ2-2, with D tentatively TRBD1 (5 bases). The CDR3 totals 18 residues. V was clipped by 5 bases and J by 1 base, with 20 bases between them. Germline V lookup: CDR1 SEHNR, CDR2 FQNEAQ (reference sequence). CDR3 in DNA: TGTGCCAGCAGCCATCCCCCCTCAGGGCGGAGGAACACCGGGGAGCTGTTTTTT. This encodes CASSHPPSGRRNTGELFF.

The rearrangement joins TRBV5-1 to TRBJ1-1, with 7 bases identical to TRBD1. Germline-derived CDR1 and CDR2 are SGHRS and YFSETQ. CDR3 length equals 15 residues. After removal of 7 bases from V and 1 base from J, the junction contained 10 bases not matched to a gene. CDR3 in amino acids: CASSPQGRTNTEAFF. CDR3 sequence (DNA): TGCGCCAGCTCTCCACAGGGGAGGACGAACACTGAAGCTTTCTTT.

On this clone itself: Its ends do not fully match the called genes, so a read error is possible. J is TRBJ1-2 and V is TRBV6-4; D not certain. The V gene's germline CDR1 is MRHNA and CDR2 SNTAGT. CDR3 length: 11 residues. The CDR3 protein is CASSDRYGCTF. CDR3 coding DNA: TGTGCCAGCAGTGACCGATATGGCTGCACCTTC.

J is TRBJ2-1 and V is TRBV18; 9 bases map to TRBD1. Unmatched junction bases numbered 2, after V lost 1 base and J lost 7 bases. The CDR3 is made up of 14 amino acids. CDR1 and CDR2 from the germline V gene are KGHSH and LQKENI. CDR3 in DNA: TGTGCCAGCTCACCACGAGACAGGGGGAATGAGCAGTTCTTC. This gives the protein CASSPRDRGNEQFF.

CDR3 residues: CASKGGGLDSNEQFF. The CDR3 coding sequence is TGTGCCAGCAAAGGGGGGGGGCTAGATAGCAATGAGCAGTTCTTC. This rearrangement joins TRBV28 to TRBJ2-1; perhaps TRBD2 as D (7 bases). CDR1 MDHEN and CDR2 SYDVKM come from the germline V gene. V was clipped by 7 bases and J by 6 bases, with 19 bases between them. This CDR3 has 15 amino acids. Combining the CDR3 with reference TRBV28 and TRBJ2-1 gives the whole variable domain DVKVTQSSRYLVKRTGEKVFLECVQDMDHENMFWYRQDPGLGLRLIYFSYDVKMKEKGDIPEGYSVSREKKERFSLILESASTNQTSMYLCASKGGGLDSNEQFFGPGTRLTVL.

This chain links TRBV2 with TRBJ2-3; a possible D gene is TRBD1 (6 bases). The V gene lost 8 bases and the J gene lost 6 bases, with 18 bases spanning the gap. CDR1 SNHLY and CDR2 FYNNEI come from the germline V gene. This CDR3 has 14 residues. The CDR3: CASCGTYKPDTQYF. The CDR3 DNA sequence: TGTGCCAGCTGTGGGACATACAAGCCCGATACGCAGTATTTT.

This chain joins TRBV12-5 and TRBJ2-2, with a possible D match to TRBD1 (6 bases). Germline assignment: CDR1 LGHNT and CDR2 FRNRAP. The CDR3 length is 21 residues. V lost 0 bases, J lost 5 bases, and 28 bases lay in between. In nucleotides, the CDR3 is TGTGCTAGTGGTTTGGTGATTTTCTATGACCGGCGGGTAGGGGGTACCGGGGAGCTGTTTTTT. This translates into CASGLVIFYDRRVGGTGELFF.

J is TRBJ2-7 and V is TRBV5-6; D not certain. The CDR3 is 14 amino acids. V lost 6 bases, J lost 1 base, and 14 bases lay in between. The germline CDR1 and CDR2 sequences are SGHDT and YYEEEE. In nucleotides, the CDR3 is TGTGCCAGCACCACGGTGGGCAGTTCCTACGAGCAGTACTTC. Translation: CASTTVGSSYEQYF.

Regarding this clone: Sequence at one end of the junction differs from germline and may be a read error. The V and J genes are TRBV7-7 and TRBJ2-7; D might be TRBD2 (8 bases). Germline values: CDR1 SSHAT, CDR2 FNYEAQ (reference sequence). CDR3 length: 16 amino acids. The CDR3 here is CASSLAGRDRSYEQYF. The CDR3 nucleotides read TGTGCTAGCAGCTTAGCGGGAAGGGACAGATCCTACGAGCAGTACTTC.

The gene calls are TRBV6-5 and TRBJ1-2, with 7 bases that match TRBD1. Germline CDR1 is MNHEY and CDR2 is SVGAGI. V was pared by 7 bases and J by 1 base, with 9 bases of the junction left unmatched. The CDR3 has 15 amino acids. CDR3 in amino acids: CASNPGTDNNYGYTF. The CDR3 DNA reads TGTGCCAGCAACCCCGGGACAGATAATAACTATGGCTACACCTTC.